The 7 T cell receptor beta chains below were found in one sample sequenced in a study of identifying expanded T cells in peripheral blood. Assay used: immunoSEQ multiplex PCR; TCRdb lists only in-frame clones, some missing. The sample records about 130,000 clones, 80% to 90% being singletons. Source material: blood. All receptors come from a person between 18 and 75 years old in good health.

This chain connects TRBV28 to TRBJ2-3, with 14 bases that match TRBD2. V shed 6 bases and J 4 bases; nucleotides not matched to a gene: 3. The CDR3 extends over 15 amino acids. Germline V CDR1 and CDR2: MDHEN, SYDVKM. CDR3 nucleotides: TGTGCCAGCAGAATGACTAGCGGGAGGGCAGATACGCAGTATTTT. It encodes CASRMTSGRADTQYF.

This clone appeared once. The chain combines TRBV7-3 with TRBJ2-5; 9 nucleotides match TRBD1. This CDR3 is 14 amino acids long. Unmatched junction bases numbered 2, after V lost 5 bases and J lost 1 base. CDR1 is SGHTA and CDR2 is FQGTGA in the germline V gene. The CDR3 DNA follows: TGTGCCAGCAGCCGGACAGGGGCCCAAGAGACCCAGTACTTC. This encodes CASSRTGAQETQYF. Supplemented by reference TRBV7-3 and TRBJ2-5, the full variable domain reads GAGVSQTPSNKVTEKGKYVELRCDPISGHTALYWYRQSLGQGPEFLIYFQGTGAADDSGLPNDRFFAVRPEGSVSTLKIQRTERGDSAVYLCASSRTGAQETQYFGPGTRLLVL.

The chain recombines TRBV5-6 with TRBJ2-1, with no clear D. CDR3 length: 16 amino acids. CDR1 and CDR2 (germline): SGHDT, YYEEEE. V was cut by 0 bases and J by 0 bases, with 10 bases left in between. The CDR3 nucleotides are TGTGCCAGCAGCTTGGTTCGGCTCTACTCCTACAATGAGCAGTTCTTC. Amino acids: CASSLVRLYSYNEQFF.

The chain links TRBV9 to TRBJ2-1, with 10 nucleotides matching TRBD2. The V and J ends lost 1 base and 9 bases, in that order; junction bases with no gene match: 7. The CDR3 consists of 15 residues. CDR1 and CDR2 (germline): SGDLS, YYNGEE. The CDR3 nucleotides read TGTGCCAGCAGCGTATTGCCTAGCGGGAGCGGTGAGCAGTTCTTC. Protein product: CASSVLPSGSGEQFF.

The sample holds one count of this clone. J is TRBJ1-2 and V is TRBV9; 8 bases align to TRBD1. This CDR3 region has 16 residues. J was trimmed by 2 bases and V by 3 bases; bases with no gene match: 9. Germline V gene data show CDR1 as SGDLS and CDR2 as YYNGEE. The CDR3 spells CASSDPGTGKNYGYTF. The CDR3 coding sequence is TGTGCCAGCAGCGACCCCGGGACAGGTAAAAACTATGGCTACACCTTC.

The gene calls are TRBV20-1 and TRBJ2-5, with D unresolved. The germline V gene encodes CDR1 DFQATT and CDR2 SNEGSKA (reference sequence). The CDR3 has 10 residues. V lost 2 bases to trimming and J lost 7 bases, with 5 bases between them. The CDR3 DNA follows: TGCAGTGCTAGAATGGGGACCCAGTACTTC. Translation: CSARMGTQYF.

At least ten counts were recorded for this clone. V gene TRBV28 combines with J gene TRBJ2-7; D gene uncertain. The V end was cut by 6 bases, the J end by 2 bases, with 14 bases between. The V gene's germline CDR1 is MDHEN and CDR2 SYDVKM. The length of the CDR3 is 14 residues. The CDR3 coding sequence is TGTGCCAGCAGCTACTCCCGGTCTACCTACGAGCAGTACTTC. It translates to CASSYSRSTYEQYF.